This entry features one T cell receptor beta chain sequence. This specimen belongs to a study of blood T cell repertoires in COVID-19. Study information: Spain, Italy and the United States supplied samples that represented acute and convalescent COVID-19. Nucleic acid was either cDNA or gDNA, and it came from T cells, B-cell-depleted T cells, or PBMCs.

As originally analysed: It was from reference gene primer amplification that nucleated cell counts were estimated. The protocol was immunoSEQ multiplex PCR, while the TCRdb copy is restricted to in-frame clones and leaves out a portion. From that table come the V and J calls and clone size; the DNA was used to work out D and trimming. The sample includes approximately 250,000 clones, more than 70% of them seen just once. The length of the CDR3 is 15 residues. The V gene end was trimmed by 6 bases and the J gene end by 7 bases; junction bases not matched to a gene: 9. Germline lookup yields CDR1 KGHSH and CDR2 LQKENI. Clinical histories supplied by participants themselves formed the basis of cohort assignment.

Input material: PBMCs or T cells enriched from blood (not recorded which). V usage is TRBV18 and J usage is TRBJ1-6; 7 bases line up with TRBD1. The receptor's source is a woman aged 55-70 years in a cohort exposed to, infected with or recovered from COVID-19 (not recorded which). CDR3 in DNA: TGTGCCAGCTCCCCTACAGGGGTGAGAAATTCACCCCTCCACTTT. It codes for CASSPTGVRNSPLHF.